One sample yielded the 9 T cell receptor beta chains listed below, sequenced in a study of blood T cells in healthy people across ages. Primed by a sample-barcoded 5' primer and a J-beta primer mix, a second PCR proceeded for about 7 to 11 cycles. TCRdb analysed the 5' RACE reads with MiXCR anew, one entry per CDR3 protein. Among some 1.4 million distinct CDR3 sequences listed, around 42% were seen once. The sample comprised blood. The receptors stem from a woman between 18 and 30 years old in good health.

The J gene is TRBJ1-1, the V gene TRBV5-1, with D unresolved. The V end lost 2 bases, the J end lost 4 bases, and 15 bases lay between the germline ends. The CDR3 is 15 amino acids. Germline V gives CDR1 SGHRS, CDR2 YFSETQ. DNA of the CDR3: TGCGCCAGCAGCTTAGGGAAGGACCCTAGCACTGAAGCTTTCTTT. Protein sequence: CASSLGKDPSTEAFF.

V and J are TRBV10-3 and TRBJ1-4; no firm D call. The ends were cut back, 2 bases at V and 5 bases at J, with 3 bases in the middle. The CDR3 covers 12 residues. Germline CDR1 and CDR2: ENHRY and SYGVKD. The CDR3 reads CAISEGNEKLFF. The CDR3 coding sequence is TGTGCCATCAGTGAGGGGAATGAAAAACTGTTTTTT.

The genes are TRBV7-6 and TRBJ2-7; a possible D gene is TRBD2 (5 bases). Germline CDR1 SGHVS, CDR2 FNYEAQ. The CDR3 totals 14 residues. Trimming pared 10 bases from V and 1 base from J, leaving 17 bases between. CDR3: CATQASGLSYEQYF. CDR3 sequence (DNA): TGTGCCACCCAGGCCAGCGGCCTGTCCTACGAGCAGTACTTC.

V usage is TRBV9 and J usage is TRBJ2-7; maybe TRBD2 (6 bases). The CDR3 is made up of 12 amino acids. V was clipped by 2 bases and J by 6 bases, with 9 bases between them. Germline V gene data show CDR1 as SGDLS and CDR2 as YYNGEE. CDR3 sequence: CASSVVRGEQYF. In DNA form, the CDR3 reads TGTGCCAGCAGCGTGGTGCGGGGCGAGCAGTACTTC.

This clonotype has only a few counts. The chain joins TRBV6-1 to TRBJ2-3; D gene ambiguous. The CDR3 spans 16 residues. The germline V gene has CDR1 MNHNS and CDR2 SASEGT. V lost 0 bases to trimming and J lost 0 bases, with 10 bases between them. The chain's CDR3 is CASSEARRSSTDTQYF. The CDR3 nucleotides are TGTGCCAGCAGTGAAGCGCGGCGGTCTAGCACAGATACGCAGTATTTT.

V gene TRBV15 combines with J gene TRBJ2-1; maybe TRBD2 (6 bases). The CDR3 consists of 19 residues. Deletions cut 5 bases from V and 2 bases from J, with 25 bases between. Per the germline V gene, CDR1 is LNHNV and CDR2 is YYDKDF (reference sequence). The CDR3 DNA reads TGTGCCACCAGCGCCCCAAGGCAGACGCTTGAGCGGGCCTACAATGAGCAGTTCTTC. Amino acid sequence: CATSAPRQTLERAYNEQFF.

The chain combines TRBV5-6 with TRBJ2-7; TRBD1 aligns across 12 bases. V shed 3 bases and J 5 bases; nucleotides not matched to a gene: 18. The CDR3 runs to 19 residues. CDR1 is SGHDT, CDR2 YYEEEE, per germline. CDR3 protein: CASSSPPGQGAIFSHEQYF. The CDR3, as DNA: TGTGCCAGCAGCTCTCCCCCGGGACAGGGGGCGATATTCAGTCACGAGCAGTACTTC.

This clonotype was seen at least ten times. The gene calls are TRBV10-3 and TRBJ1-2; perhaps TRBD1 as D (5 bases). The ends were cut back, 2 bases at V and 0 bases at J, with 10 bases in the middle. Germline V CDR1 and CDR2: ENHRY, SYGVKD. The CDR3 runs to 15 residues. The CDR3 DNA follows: TGTGCCATCAGTGAGAGGGGAGCCACTAACTATGGCTACACCTTC. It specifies CAISERGATNYGYTF.

CDR3 residues: CASSFFRDTDTQYF. CDR3 in DNA: TGTGCCAGCAGCTTCTTCAGGGACACAGATACGCAGTATTTT. The genes are TRBV5-6 and TRBJ2-3; maybe TRBD1 (5 bases). Germline CDR1 is SGHDT and CDR2 is YYEEEE. Between the trimmed V and J ends, which lost 2 bases and 2 bases, there was a span of 9 bases. The CDR3 loop spans 14 amino acids.